This record covers a single TCR beta chain. What it binds is not known. The entry originates in a study of shared clonotypes between healthy human individuals. Study as a whole: Samples came from two female and a few male donors aged 18 to 49. Overall study findings and caveats: Since donors were few, the genetic and exposure-history diversity represented was limited.

Assay used: immunoSEQ multiplex PCR; TCRdb lists only in-frame clones, some missing. Here the sample spans 950,000 to 1,200,000 clones, around three quarters being singletons. Sequencing used memory CD4+ T cells from PBMCs. Sample subset: CD45RA-negative fraction. The sequence derives from a man in his late teens or twenties in good health. Some clones in this sample may be carry-over from other donors' samples.

The CDR3 is CAWSSFGTGLYGYTF. In DNA form, the CDR3 reads TGTGCCTGGAGTAGCTTCGGGACAGGGCTTTATGGCTACACCTTC. The J gene is TRBJ1-2, the V gene TRBV30; the match to TRBD1 covers 9 bases. After removal of 2 bases from V and 5 bases from J, the junction contained 9 bases not matched to a gene. CDR1 and CDR2 from the germline V gene are GTSNPN and SVGIG (reference sequence). The CDR3 covers 15 residues.